The clone carrying this T cell receptor beta chain was picked up a small number of times. Germline lookup yields CDR1 MNHNY and CDR2 SVGAGI (reference sequence). V gave up 6 bases and J gave up 1 base, with 9 bases separating them. This CDR3 has 13 amino acids. This record comes from a study of blood T cell repertoires in COVID-19. In the study overall: The study drew acute and convalescent COVID-19 samples from the United States, Italy and Spain. PBMCs, B-cell-depleted T cells, or T cells were the source of the cDNA or gDNA that made up the material.

Method: immunoSEQ multiplex PCR; TCRdb's copy keeps in-frame clones and lacks some. This table holds 390,000 or so clones, about 90% found once. Sequencing was carried out using peripheral blood. The sequence was obtained from a woman aged 25 to 39 with COVID-19, enrolled during active disease. The genes are TRBV6-6 and TRBJ1-1; D remains unclear. DNA of the CDR3: TGTGCCAGCAGCGACACCTCGAACACTGAAGCTTTCTTT. As protein: CASSDTSNTEAFF.